Listed here are 9 T cell receptor beta chains from one sample, sequenced in a study of T-cell reconstitution after alpha-beta-depleted transplantation in children. The authors prepared the TCRbeta library with unique molecular identifiers. Each CDR3 protein is one row after TCRdb ran MiXCR on the PCR reads. The sample lists 15,000 to 20,000 distinct CDR3 sequences, roughly 12% seen once, with approximately 71% in the top ten. This specimen consisted of PBMCs, mostly from graft donor cells, obtained 180 days after TCRalphabeta/CD19-depleted stem cell transplant. The receptors stem from a boy under three years old who had a stem cell transplant for Wiskott-Aldrich syndrome, so the T cells may come from the graft donor.

This clonotype was seen at least ten times. At one end the junction does not follow the germline gene, possibly because of a read error. The chain combines TRBV20-1 with TRBJ1-6; possible D gene TRBD1, 6 bases. The CDR3 loop spans 14 amino acids. Germline V gene sequence: CDR1 DFQATT, CDR2 SNEGSKA (reference sequence). In DNA, the CDR3 is TGCAGTGCTAGATCGACAGGCTTAAATTCCCCCCTCCACTTT. Residues: CSARSTGLNSPLHF.

This chain connects TRBV27 to TRBJ2-2, with 7 bases fitting TRBD1. The CDR3 length is 14 residues. CDR1 and CDR2 from the germline V gene are MNHEY and SMNVEV (reference sequence). V gave up 6 bases and J gave up 4 bases; unmatched junction bases: 5. CDR3 region: CASSATGSTGELFF. CDR3 DNA sequence: TGTGCCAGCAGCGCGACAGGGAGCACCGGGGAGCTGTTTTTT.

This clonotype has only a few counts. This chain uses TRBV5-1 with TRBJ1-2, with TRBD1 matching 8 bases. Per the germline V gene, CDR1 is SGHRS and CDR2 is YFSETQ. V was clipped by 2 bases and J by 0 bases; unmatched bases: 9. The CDR3 has 17 residues. Here the CDR3 DNA reads TGCGCCAGCAGCTTTATGGACAGGGCCCAATCTAACTATGGCTACACCTTC. The encoded protein is CASSFMDRAQSNYGYTF.

The table lists this clonotype with many counts. The rearrangement links TRBV5-8 to TRBJ2-2; the D gene is possibly TRBD1 (6 bases). Between the trimmed V and J ends, which lost 4 bases and 0 bases, there was a span of 13 bases. Germline V CDR1 and CDR2: SGHTS, YDEGEE. The CDR3 runs to 16 residues. The CDR3: CASSPGTPANTGELFF. The CDR3 DNA sequence: TGTGCCAGCAGCCCGGGGACACCCGCGAACACCGGGGAGCTGTTTTTT.

V and J are TRBV11-3 and TRBJ2-1, with 9 bases identical to TRBD2. The CDR3 loop spans 16 amino acids. The ends lost 0 bases at V and 4 bases at J; junction bases unmatched: 4. CDR1 and CDR2 (germline): SGHNT, YENEEA. CDR3: CASSLDISGSYNEQFF. The DNA for the CDR3 is TGTGCCAGCAGCTTAGATATTAGCGGGAGTTACAATGAGCAGTTCTTC.

This clonotype was seen many times. The V call is TRBV5-1, the J call TRBJ2-5, with D tentatively TRBD1 (5 bases). CDR3 length: 17 residues. V dropped 4 bases and J dropped 3 bases, with 22 bases sitting between them. CDR1 is SGHRS, CDR2 YFSETQ, per germline. CDR3 DNA: TGCGCCAGCAGCCCGGGCGTCCCCAGGGATCGGGAAGAGACCCAGTACTTC. Residues: CASSPGVPRDREETQYF. The complete variable domain, with remaining parts taken from reference TRBV5-1 and TRBJ2-5, reads KAGVTQTPRYLIKTRGQQVTLSCSPISGHRSVSWYQQTPGQGLQFLFEYFSETQRNKGNFPGRFSGRQFSNSRSEMNVSTLELGDSALYLCASSPGVPRDREETQYFGPGTRLLVL.

At least ten counts were recorded for this clonotype. This chain links TRBV24-1 with TRBJ2-1; D not certain. V lost 3 bases to trimming and J lost 8 bases, with 7 bases between them. The germline V gene encodes CDR1 KGHDR and CDR2 SFDVKD. This CDR3 has 12 amino acids. Here the CDR3 reads CATSDGRDEQFF. CDR3 nucleotide sequence: TGTGCCACCAGTGATGGGCGAGATGAGCAGTTCTTC.

The sample holds a few counts of this clonotype. The chain uses TRBV25-1 and TRBJ1-6; D call uncertain. Looked up from germline, CDR1 is MGHDK and CDR2 is SYGVNS. This CDR3 is 14 amino acids long. V shed 8 bases and J shed 3 bases, with 11 bases lying between them. This CDR3 reads CASRDLGYNSPLHF. CDR3 bases: TGTGCCAGCCGAGACCTCGGCTATAATTCACCCCTCCACTTT.

This clonotype has a count of ten or more. This rearrangement joins TRBV28 to TRBJ2-5; TRBD1 agrees at 7 bases. The junction had 6 bases not matched to a gene; V was cut back by 5 bases and J by 0 bases. This CDR3 has 15 amino acids. Per germline, CDR1 MDHEN and CDR2 SYDVKM. The CDR3 loop is CASSPGQVYQETQYF. For the CDR3, the DNA is TGTGCCAGCAGTCCCGGACAGGTCTACCAAGAGACCCAGTACTTC. The whole variable domain, filled in from reference TRBV28 and TRBJ2-5, reads DVKVTQSSRYLVKRTGEKVFLECVQDMDHENMFWYRQDPGLGLRLIYFSYDVKMKEKGDIPEGYSVSREKKERFSLILESASTNQTSMYLCASSPGQVYQETQYFGPGTRLLVL.